This note documents a single TCR beta chain sequence. The antigen remains unidentified. Sample-barcoded 5' priming and a J-beta primer mix drove a second PCR of roughly 7 to 11 cycles. TCRdb analysed the 5' RACE reads with MiXCR anew, one entry per CDR3 protein. Of 1.5 million to 2 million distinct CDR3 sequences detected, about 28% appear once; the ten largest clones hold 7.7%. The entry originates in a study of blood T cells in healthy people across ages. Study conclusions and caveats: Since the PBMCs were unsorted, naive and antigen-experienced cells could not be conclusively compared. Underestimates were what the diversity estimates from one million T cells were considered to be.

Total RNA amounts of at least 6 micrograms were extracted per sample. The clonotype was recovered from a woman aged 30 to 39 in good health. Input material: blood.

CDR3 loop: CASSELGQSFTDTQYF. CDR3 DNA sequence: TGTGCCAGCAGTGAGCTGGGACAGTCCTTCACAGATACGCAGTATTTT. The V and J genes are TRBV6-1 and TRBJ2-3; 7 bases are shared with TRBD1. Germline lookup yields CDR1 MNHNS and CDR2 SASEGT. Trimming removed 3 bases from V and 2 bases from J; junction bases left unmatched: 8. The CDR3 spans 16 residues.